A single sample is the source of the 20 T cell receptor beta chains below, sequenced in a study of shared T cell receptors in the human thymus. Data came from immunoSEQ multiplex PCR; TCRdb stores just in-frame clones and leaves some out. This table has 450,000 to 650,000 clones, approximately 80% appearing once. The same sample was also used in a study of human thymus T cells.

Specimen: thymocytes. The receptor source for this set is a boy under three years old with a congenital heart defect.

This clone has just one count. V gene TRBV9 combines with J gene TRBJ1-3; no reliable D call. The V end lost 0 bases, the J end lost 0 bases, and 10 bases lay between the germline ends. The CDR3 runs 16 residues. Germline-derived CDR1 and CDR2 are SGDLS and YYNGEE. CDR3 region: CASSVDRPGSGNTIYF. DNA for the CDR3: TGTGCCAGCAGCGTAGATCGGCCGGGCTCTGGAAACACCATATATTTT.

The V and J genes are TRBV28 and TRBJ1-1; weak D call: TRBD1 (6 bases). Looked up from germline, CDR1 is MDHEN and CDR2 is SYDVKM. V lost 7 bases and J lost 3, with 12 bases in between. CDR3 length: 13 residues. Written as DNA, the CDR3 is TGTGCCAGCATAAAACAGGGATACACTGAAGCTTTCTTT. This translates into CASIKQGYTEAFF.

The gene calls are TRBV19 and TRBJ1-1; D is unclear. Trimming removed 8 bases at V and 0 bases at J, with 13 bases between. CDR1 and CDR2 (germline): LNHDA, SQIVND (reference sequence). The CDR3 is 14 amino acids. CDR3: CASGLRSMNTEAFF. The CDR3 coding sequence is TGTGCCAGTGGACTGAGGAGCATGAACACTGAAGCTTTCTTT.

V gene TRBV28 combines with J gene TRBJ2-5; 9 nucleotides align to TRBD2. The CDR3 runs to 15 residues. Looked up from germline, CDR1 is MDHEN and CDR2 is SYDVKM. V was clipped by 3 bases and J by 5 bases; unmatched bases: 7. The CDR3 sequence: CASSLVREGLETQYF. CDR3 sequence (DNA): TGTGCCAGCAGTTTGGTGCGGGAGGGCCTTGAGACCCAGTACTTC.

This chain uses TRBV12-5 with TRBJ1-2; D is unresolved. Per germline, CDR1 LGHNT and CDR2 FRNRAP. The CDR3 contains 15 residues. V lost 0 bases and J 1 base, leaving 9 bases between the germline ends. This CDR3 is CASGLVLPVNYGYTF. In nucleotides, the CDR3 is TGTGCTAGTGGTTTGGTACTTCCCGTTAACTATGGCTACACCTTC.

The chain uses TRBV27 and TRBJ2-7, with TRBD1 matching over 7 bases. The V gene end was trimmed by 9 bases and the J gene end by 6 bases; junction bases not matched to a gene: 8. CDR1 and CDR2 (germline): MNHEY, SMNVEV (reference sequence). This CDR3 region has 12 residues. CDR3 region: CASRDSSSEQYF. The CDR3 nucleotides read TGTGCCAGTCGGGACAGTAGTAGCGAGCAGTACTTC.

This clone was seen only once. The chain is built from TRBV30 and TRBJ2-5; TRBD2 agrees at 14 bases. The DNA end favors TRBJ2-7, so the J call may be wrong. The germline CDR1 and CDR2 sequences are GTSNPN and SVGIG (reference sequence). This CDR3 has 22 residues. The CDR3 nucleotides are TGTGCCTGGAGTGTATGGCCACTTTCCAGACTAGCGGGAGGGCCGCATACCTACGAGCAGTACTTC. The encoded protein is CAWSVWPLSRLAGGPHTYEQYF.

The chain employs TRBV14 and TRBJ2-3; D possibly corresponds to TRBD2 (5 bases). The germline V gene encodes CDR1 SGHDN and CDR2 FVKESK. Trimming left V 4 bases short and J 0 bases short, with 17 bases between. This CDR3 region has 17 residues. The CDR3 DNA reads as TGTGCCAGCAGCCTACTAGGTCCCGCTACTAGCACAGATACGCAGTATTTT. Its protein product is CASSLLGPATSTDTQYF.

The genes are TRBV12-5 and TRBJ2-2; TRBD2 aligns across 7 bases. Germline assignment: CDR1 LGHNT and CDR2 FRNRAP. J was trimmed by 5 bases and V by 7 bases; bases with no gene match: 1. The CDR3 has 12 amino acids. CDR3: CASVGGTGELFF. CDR3 DNA: TGTGCTAGTGTGGGGGGGACCGGGGAGCTGTTTTTT.

The CDR3 sequence is CASSIPPTGTAYEQYF. The CDR3 nucleotides are TGTGCCAGTAGTATCCCACCTACAGGGACGGCCTACGAGCAGTACTTC. The V and J genes are TRBV19 and TRBJ2-7, with D maybe TRBD1 (6 bases). V was cut by 3 bases and J by 2 bases, with 17 bases left in between. The CDR3 has 16 residues. Germline CDR1 is LNHDA and CDR2 is SQIVND (reference sequence).

V and J are TRBV9 and TRBJ1-2; D uncertain. Trimming removed 4 bases from V and 6 bases from J, with 19 bases in between. From germline, CDR1 is SGDLS and CDR2 YYNGEE. This CDR3 is 15 amino acids long. The CDR3 is CASSPRLGRMDGYTF. DNA for the CDR3: TGTGCCAGCAGCCCTAGACTGGGGAGAATGGATGGCTACACCTTC.

The V and J genes are TRBV30 and TRBJ2-2; 8 bases are shared with TRBD2. J lost 6 bases, V lost 0 bases, and 12 bases had no gene match. Looked up from germline, CDR1 is GTSNPN and CDR2 is SVGIG (reference sequence). The CDR3 extends over 17 amino acids. The CDR3: CAWSVRTSGWVPGELFF. Here the CDR3 DNA reads TGTGCCTGGAGTGTCAGAACTAGCGGATGGGTGCCCGGGGAGCTGTTTTTT.

The CDR3 DNA reads as TGTGCCAGCTCTCTCGAACCGGGACAGGGTAATCAGCCCCAGCATTTT. Translation gives CASSLEPGQGNQPQHF. This chain uses TRBV18 with TRBJ1-5; 9 bases match TRBD1. CDR3 length: 16 residues. After removal of 6 bases from V and 4 bases from J, the junction contained 10 bases not matched to a gene. The V gene's germline CDR1 is KGHSH and CDR2 LQKENI.

This chain connects TRBV19 to TRBJ2-5; 10 bases are shared with TRBD1. The V gene's germline CDR1 is LNHDA and CDR2 SQIVND (reference sequence). After removal of 1 base from V and 5 bases from J, the junction contained 7 bases not matched to a gene. The CDR3 sequence is 16 residues long. In DNA, the CDR3 is TGTGCCAGTAGTATAGGGCCCGGGACAGGGGAGGAGACCCAGTACTTC. Translated, it gives CASSIGPGTGEETQYF.

The rearrangement joins TRBV4-1 to TRBJ1-4, with a weak D call TRBD1 (5 bases). Germline V gene lookup returns CDR1 MGHRA and CDR2 YSYEKL. CDR3 size: 11 residues. V was shortened by 8 bases and J by 13 bases, with 14 bases between the two germline ends. CDR3 loop: CASRYGGSLFF. CDR3 DNA sequence: TGCGCCAGCCGCTACGGGGGATCACTGTTTTTT.

The V and J genes are TRBV19 and TRBJ1-1; D is ambiguous. The V end lost 7 bases, the J end lost 0 bases, and 12 bases lay between the germline ends. CDR1 LNHDA and CDR2 SQIVND come from the germline V gene (reference sequence). The CDR3 totals 14 residues. CDR3 region: CASTQTHMNTEAFF. The CDR3 coding sequence is TGTGCCAGTACCCAAACACATATGAACACTGAAGCTTTCTTT.

The CDR3 nucleotides read TGTGCCAGCAGCCATCCGGGTACGGAAAATGAGCAGTTCTTC. Its protein is CASSHPGTENEQFF. The J gene is TRBJ2-1, the V gene TRBV14; D remains ambiguous. The CDR3 is 14 amino acids. Germline V gene sequence: CDR1 SGHDN, CDR2 FVKESK. Trimming removed 3 bases at V and 7 bases at J, with 13 bases between. Looking up the rest from reference TRBV14 and TRBJ2-1 gives the full variable domain: EAGVTQFPSHSVIEKGQTVTLRCDPISGHDNLYWYRRVMGKEIKFLLHFVKESKQDESGMPNNRFLAERTGGTYSTLKVQPAELEDSGVYFCASSHPGTENEQFFGPGTRLTVL.

The chain recombines TRBV4-1 with TRBJ1-2; 10 bases fit TRBD1. V was clipped by 6 bases and J by 3 bases; unmatched bases: 7. Germline V gives CDR1 MGHRA, CDR2 YSYEKL. CDR3 size: 15 residues. The CDR3, as DNA: TGCGCCAGCAGTCGCCGGGGGACAGGGGACTATGGCTACACCTTC. It translates to CASSRRGTGDYGYTF.

V gene TRBV6-6 combines with J gene TRBJ2-3; 8 bases agree with TRBD1. The V gene's germline CDR1 is MNHNY and CDR2 SVGAGI (reference sequence). Unmatched junction bases numbered 9, after V lost 2 bases and J lost 5 bases. The CDR3 has 16 amino acids. The CDR3 spells CASSYPSGGAKDTQYF. The CDR3 DNA is TGTGCCAGCAGTTACCCTTCAGGGGGCGCGAAAGATACGCAGTATTTT.

The J gene is TRBJ1-2, the V gene TRBV28; 8 nucleotides align to TRBD1. With 4 bases clipped from V and 7 bases from J, the junction kept 2 bases outside the gene matches. The CDR3 sequence is 12 residues long. The germline gives CDR1 MDHEN, CDR2 SYDVKM. In DNA, the CDR3 is TGTGCCAGCAGTTCAGGGGGCACTGGCTACACCTTC. Translation gives CASSSGGTGYTF.